These T cell receptor beta chains were read from a single sample in a study of vaccination effects on CD4 cells after COVID-19. No antigen has been identified for these receptors. The assay was immunoSEQ multiplex PCR, and TCRdb's table has in-frame clones only and misses some. In the table there are tens of thousands of clones, roughly three quarters of which are singletons. Here the sequenced sample was CD4+ T cells from PBMCs cultured with HCoV-OC43 spike peptides, taken before COVID-19 vaccination. These TCRs come from a human donor who received a COVID-19 vaccine. Each CDR3 is given with its conserved first and last residue. The order of the fields is CDR3 protein, CDR3 DNA, D gene, J gene, V gene, clone size. A D gene is named only where the DNA matches it firmly. Clone size is stated in some rows and not others, as once, few, many or a class when expanded.

CDR3aa: CASSTRTSSYNEQFF
CDR3nt: TGTGCCAGCAGCACCCGGACTAGCTCCTACAATGAGCAGTTCTTC
d_gene: TRBD2
j_gene: TRBJ2-1
v_gene: TRBV7-8
abundance: .

CDR3aa: CASSGQGAQPQHF
CDR3nt: TGTGCCAGCAGTGGACAGGGGGCTCAGCCCCAGCATTTT
d_gene: TRBD1
j_gene: TRBJ1-5
v_gene: TRBV2
abundance: few

CDR3aa: CASSKDRVNTEAFF
CDR3nt: TGTGCCAGTAGTAAGGACAGGGTGAACACTGAAGCTTTCTTT
d_gene: TRBD1
j_gene: TRBJ1-1
v_gene: TRBV19
abundance: .

CDR3aa: CASSFQLTASYNEQFF
CDR3nt: TGTGCCAGCAGCTTCCAATTGACAGCCTCCTACAATGAGCAGTTCTTC
d_gene: .
j_gene: TRBJ2-1
v_gene: TRBV5-4
abundance: .

CDR3aa: CASSGQGAYYGYTF
CDR3nt: TGTGCCAGCAGTGGGCAGGGGGCTTACTATGGCTACACCTTC
d_gene: TRBD1
j_gene: TRBJ1-2
v_gene: TRBV2
abundance: few

CDR3aa: CASSPRRGEAFF
CDR3nt: TGTGCCAGCAGCCCAAGACGAGGTGAAGCTTTCTTT
d_gene: .
j_gene: TRBJ1-1
v_gene: TRBV12-3/TRBV12-4
abundance: .

CDR3aa: CASRERDIPEAFF
CDR3nt: TGTGCCAGCAGGGAAAGAGACATTCCTGAAGCTTTCTTT
d_gene: .
j_gene: TRBJ1-1
v_gene: TRBV12-3/TRBV12-4
abundance: .

CDR3aa: CASRTTRHTEAFF
CDR3nt: TGTGCCAGCAGGACCACACGGCACACTGAAGCTTTCTTT
d_gene: .
j_gene: TRBJ1-1
v_gene: TRBV6-5
abundance: .

CDR3aa: CATSDLKGTRHNEQFF
CDR3nt: TGTGCCACCAGTGATTTGAAGGGGACTAGGCACAATGAGCAGTTCTTC
d_gene: TRBD2
j_gene: TRBJ2-1
v_gene: TRBV24-1
abundance: .

CDR3aa: CASSLEGLAGTDTQYF
CDR3nt: TGTGCCAGCAGCTTAGAAGGACTAGCGGGGACAGATACGCAGTATTTT
d_gene: TRBD2
j_gene: TRBJ2-3
v_gene: TRBV11-2
abundance: .

CDR3aa: CASSVEMNQPQHF
CDR3nt: TGTGCCAGTAGTGTAGAAATGAATCAGCCCCAGCATTTT
d_gene: .
j_gene: TRBJ1-5
v_gene: TRBV19
abundance: once

CDR3aa: CASSQARASSYNSPLHF
CDR3nt: TGCGCCAGCAGCCAAGCCAGGGCGAGCTCCTATAATTCACCCCTCCACTTT
d_gene: .
j_gene: TRBJ1-6
v_gene: TRBV4-1
abundance: .

CDR3aa: CASSIGAGRETQYF
CDR3nt: TGCGCCAGCAGTATTGGGGCGGGGAGGGAGACCCAGTACTTC
d_gene: .
j_gene: TRBJ2-5
v_gene: TRBV5-1
abundance: .

CDR3aa: CASSFTGRTEAFF
CDR3nt: TGTGCCAGCAGTTTTACAGGGAGGACTGAAGCTTTCTTT
d_gene: .
j_gene: TRBJ1-1
v_gene: TRBV7-2
abundance: .

CDR3aa: CASSQSTDTQYF
CDR3nt: TGTGCCAGCAGCCAATCCACAGATACGCAGTATTTT
d_gene: .
j_gene: TRBJ2-3
v_gene: TRBV7-9
abundance: once

CDR3aa: CASNSWGRENEQFF
CDR3nt: TGTGCCAGTAATTCCTGGGGCAGGGAAAACGAGCAGTTCTTC
d_gene: .
j_gene: TRBJ2-1
v_gene: TRBV19
abundance: .

CDR3aa: CASSYLGLDNEQFF
CDR3nt: TGTGCCAGCAGTTACTTAGGACTAGACAATGAGCAGTTCTTC
d_gene: TRBD2
j_gene: TRBJ2-1
v_gene: TRBV6-2/TRBV6-3
abundance: few

CDR3aa: CAISSNQGLGTQYF
CDR3nt: TGTGCCATCAGTAGCAACCAGGGGCTGGGGACCCAGTACTTC
d_gene: .
j_gene: TRBJ2-5
v_gene: TRBV10-3
abundance: .

CDR3aa: CASSLRRGLPSEAFF
CDR3nt: TGTGCCAGCAGCTTACGCAGGGGGCTTCCCTCGGAAGCTTTCTTT
d_gene: TRBD1
j_gene: TRBJ1-1
v_gene: TRBV5-4
abundance: .

CDR3aa: CASSLAMVGSGNSPLHF
CDR3nt: TGTGCCAGCAGCTTGGCCATGGTTGGGAGTGGTAATTCACCCCTCCACTTT
d_gene: .
j_gene: TRBJ1-6
v_gene: TRBV5-5
abundance: .

CDR3aa: CASSLAFVASSYNEQFF
CDR3nt: TGCGCCAGCAGCCTTGCCTTCGTGGCGAGCTCCTACAATGAGCAGTTCTTC
d_gene: .
j_gene: TRBJ2-1
v_gene: TRBV4-3
abundance: .

CDR3aa: CAWKRFVSTEAFF
CDR3nt: TGTGCCTGGAAAAGGTTTGTCTCCACTGAAGCTTTCTTT
d_gene: .
j_gene: TRBJ1-1
v_gene: TRBV30
abundance: .

CDR3aa: CASPSPPGDYSTDTQYF
CDR3nt: TGTGCCAGCCCCTCGCCGCCGGGGGACTATAGCACAGATACGCAGTATTTT
d_gene: TRBD2
j_gene: TRBJ2-3
v_gene: TRBV5-8
abundance: .

CDR3aa: CSASPGTGFGEPQHF
CDR3nt: TGCAGTGCGAGTCCCGGGACAGGGTTCGGGGAGCCCCAGCATTTT
d_gene: TRBD1
j_gene: TRBJ1-5
v_gene: TRBV20-1
abundance: few

CDR3aa: CASSSDRNTGELFF
CDR3nt: TGTGCCAGCAGTTCCGACAGGAACACCGGGGAGCTGTTTTTT
d_gene: .
j_gene: TRBJ2-2
v_gene: TRBV7-3
abundance: .

CDR3aa: CASSQDQQGPTEAFF
CDR3nt: TGTGCCAGCAGCCAAGATCAGCAGGGACCCACTGAAGCTTTCTTT
d_gene: .
j_gene: TRBJ1-1
v_gene: TRBV3-1/TRBV3-2
abundance: .

CDR3aa: CASSDLSGTGTFMRTGELFF
CDR3nt: TGTGCCAGCAGTGACCTTTCGGGAACAGGGACCTTCATGCGCACCGGGGAGCTGTTTTTT
d_gene: .
j_gene: TRBJ2-2
v_gene: TRBV6-1
abundance: .

CDR3aa: CASSSQGNTIYF
CDR3nt: TGTGCCAGCAGTAGTCAGGGAAACACCATATATTTT
d_gene: .
j_gene: TRBJ1-3
v_gene: TRBV2
abundance: .

CDR3aa: CASSGGLAGDLRNEQFF
CDR3nt: TGCGCCAGCAGCGGGGGACTAGCGGGGGACCTTCGGAATGAGCAGTTCTTC
d_gene: TRBD2
j_gene: TRBJ2-1
v_gene: TRBV5-1
abundance: .

CDR3aa: CASSLEGVTEAFF
CDR3nt: TGTGCCAGCAGCTTAGAAGGGGTAACTGAAGCTTTCTTT
d_gene: .
j_gene: TRBJ1-1
v_gene: TRBV5-4
abundance: .

CDR3aa: CASSLGQGTAGTQYF
CDR3nt: TGTGCCAGCTCACTGGGACAGGGGACTGCGGGCACGCAGTATTTT
d_gene: TRBD1
j_gene: TRBJ2-3
v_gene: TRBV18
abundance: .

CDR3aa: CAWSAPTGGNYGYTF
CDR3nt: TGTGCCTGGAGCGCGCCGACAGGGGGAAACTATGGCTACACCTTC
d_gene: TRBD1
j_gene: TRBJ1-2
v_gene: TRBV30
abundance: .

CDR3aa: CASSRNQGGDEQFF
CDR3nt: TGTGCCAGCAGCCGAAATCAGGGGGGCGATGAGCAGTTCTTC
d_gene: .
j_gene: TRBJ2-1
v_gene: TRBV2
abundance: few